Detailed here is one T cell receptor (beta chain). Its target is not known. The data were taken from a study of identical twins. This CDR3 is 13 amino acids long. The germline gives CDR1 LGHDT, CDR2 YNNKEL (reference sequence). Trimming at V came to 11 bases and at J to 3 bases, leaving 10 bases not matched to a gene. Study observations and caveats: Weaker excess sharing between twins was seen in beta out-of-frame sequences.

TCRdb reanalysed the 5' RACE reads using MiXCR and keeps one entry per CDR3 protein. The sample shows about 1.7 million distinct CDR3 sequences, less than 35% of them seen only once. The chain uses TRBV3-1 and TRBJ2-7; 7 bases match TRBD2. The receptor's source is a newborn girl in good health. Sequences were obtained from cord blood. CDR3 sequence (DNA): TGTGCCGCATCGTCGGGCGGGAGCTACGAGCAGTACTTC. Its protein product is CAASSGGSYEQYF.